The 15 T cell receptor beta chains listed next were all sequenced from one sample in a study of cytomegalovirus exposure and HLA in healthy donors. In the PCR, 60 Vbeta and 13 Jbeta primers were used. The protocol was immunoSEQ multiplex PCR, while the TCRdb copy is restricted to in-frame clones and leaves out a portion. There are about 210,000 clones in the sample; 60% to 80% occur only once, and over 1.5% lies in the top ten. Sequencing was done on a sample of PBMCs. Source of these receptors: a male donor in good health and CMV-seronegative.

The chain has TRBV28 and TRBJ1-1, with 9 positions matching TRBD1. Germline CDR1 reads MDHEN; CDR2 reads SYDVKM. This CDR3 has 13 residues. J was trimmed by 5 bases and V by 8 bases; bases with no gene match: 6. The CDR3 DNA reads as TGTGCCAGCCGCGAACAGGGGGCTACTGAAGCTTTCTTT. The encoded protein is CASREQGATEAFF. Full variable domain (missing parts from reference TRBV28 and TRBJ1-1): DVKVTQSSRYLVKRTGEKVFLECVQDMDHENMFWYRQDPGLGLRLIYFSYDVKMKEKGDIPEGYSVSREKKERFSLILESASTNQTSMYLCASREQGATEAFFGQGTRLTVV.

The V gene is TRBV9, the J gene TRBJ1-3; 9 bases line up with TRBD1. The germline V gene encodes CDR1 SGDLS and CDR2 YYNGEE. The ends lost 4 bases at V and 1 base at J; junction bases unmatched: 3. The CDR3 covers 15 residues. The CDR3 DNA reads as TGTGCCAGCAGCAGAGGGACAGGGTCTGGAAACACCATATATTTT. Encoded protein: CASSRGTGSGNTIYF.

This clone was picked up one time. This chain uses TRBV28 with TRBJ1-1, with a weak D call TRBD1 (6 bases). CDR3 length: 13 residues. Germline values: CDR1 MDHEN, CDR2 SYDVKM. V was pared by 8 bases and J by 4 bases, with 14 bases between. CDR3 residues: CASEAGAVTEAFF. The CDR3 DNA reads as TGTGCCAGCGAAGCAGGGGCGGTCACTGAAGCTTTCTTT.

The chain is built from TRBV6-5 and TRBJ2-1, with D possibly TRBD2 on 5 matching bases. The CDR3 has 14 amino acids. Trimming left V 6 bases short and J 4 bases short, with 13 bases between. Germline lookup yields CDR1 MNHEY and CDR2 SVGAGI. The CDR3 reads CASSPGETYNEQFF. DNA for the CDR3: TGTGCCAGCAGCCCCGGGGAGACTTACAATGAGCAGTTCTTC.

Written as DNA, the CDR3 is TGTGCCAGTACCCCAGACACGGGCACAGATACGCAGTATTTT. It specifies CASTPDTGTDTQYF. The chain joins TRBV19 to TRBJ2-3; no clear D gene. The V and J ends lost 7 bases and 1 base respectively, with 12 bases between them. In germline, CDR1 is LNHDA, CDR2 SQIVND (reference sequence). This CDR3 has 14 residues.

This rearrangement joins TRBV4-3 to TRBJ1-4, with D uncertain. This CDR3 has 15 amino acids. Germline V lookup: CDR1 LGHNA, CDR2 YSLEER. Trimming stripped 4 bases from V and 4 bases from J, with 13 bases between. The CDR3 DNA reads as TGCGCCAGCAGCCCCCCCGGTGCGTATAATGAAAAACTGTTTTTT. Its protein is CASSPPGAYNEKLFF.

The V gene is TRBV2, the J gene TRBJ2-7; 9 nucleotides align to TRBD1. V lost 2 bases to trimming and J lost 0 bases; unmatched junction nucleotides: 2. CDR3 length: 15 residues. The V gene's germline CDR1 is SNHLY and CDR2 FYNNEI. The CDR3 sequence: CASSERTGASYEQYF. In nucleotides, the CDR3 is TGTGCCAGCAGTGAACGGACAGGGGCCTCCTACGAGCAGTACTTC.

The V call is TRBV7-2, the J call TRBJ2-5, with 9 bases identical to TRBD1. The CDR3 covers 14 residues. Trimming at V came to 3 bases and at J to 4 bases, leaving 3 bases not matched to a gene. Germline lookup yields CDR1 SGHTA and CDR2 FQGNSA. CDR3 in DNA: TGTGCCAGCAGCTTTCCGGGACAGGGAGAGACCCAGTACTTC. Residues: CASSFPGQGETQYF.

The J gene is TRBJ1-6, the V gene TRBV19; the D gene is possibly TRBD1 (5 bases). This CDR3 is built from 14 residues. V was cut by 5 bases and J by 5 bases, with 10 bases left in between. The germline V gene encodes CDR1 LNHDA and CDR2 SQIVND (reference sequence). CDR3 bases: TGTGCCAGTAGTGCGGGGCGTGATAATTCACCCCTCCACTTT. Its protein product is CASSAGRDNSPLHF.

The chain links TRBV5-6 to TRBJ2-3; D might be TRBD1 (6 bases). Trimming took off 1 base at V and 7 bases at J, with 10 bases between the two ends. The CDR3 consists of 13 residues. Per the germline V gene, CDR1 is SGHDT and CDR2 is YYEEEE. For the CDR3, the DNA is TGTGCCAGCAGCTTGAACAGGGAGTATACGCAGTATTTT. Its translation is CASSLNREYTQYF.

The CDR3 sequence is CASSEEVGGNYGYTF. In DNA, the CDR3 is TGTGCCAGCAGTGAAGAAGTAGGGGGAAACTATGGCTACACCTTC. The gene calls are TRBV6-1 and TRBJ1-2; D might be TRBD1 (6 bases). Trimming removed 1 base at V and 2 bases at J, with 11 bases between. CDR3 length equals 15 residues. CDR1 and CDR2 from the germline V gene are MNHNS and SASEGT.

A few counts support this clone. The rearrangement links TRBV25-1 to TRBJ1-1, with TRBD1 matching 7 bases. J was trimmed by 3 bases and V by 8 bases; bases with no gene match: 6. Germline-derived CDR1 and CDR2 are MGHDK and SYGVNS. The CDR3 is 13 amino acids. This chain's CDR3 is CASWGQMDTEAFF. The CDR3, as DNA: TGTGCCAGCTGGGGACAGATGGACACTGAAGCTTTCTTT.

This clone was seen more than once but under ten times. The genes are TRBV5-1 and TRBJ2-3, with 8 bases aligning to TRBD2. After removal of 4 bases from V and 5 bases from J, the junction contained 6 bases not matched to a gene. CDR1 and CDR2 (germline): SGHRS, YFSETQ. The length of the CDR3 is 14 residues. CDR3 in DNA: TGCGCCAGCAGCGCGGGACTAGGGTTAGATACGCAGTATTTT. Translated, it gives CASSAGLGLDTQYF.

This chain links TRBV6-5 with TRBJ2-7, with D unclear. With 3 bases removed from V and 0 bases from J, the gap between germline ends came to 9 bases. This CDR3 region has 14 residues. The V gene's germline CDR1 is MNHEY and CDR2 SVGAGI. The CDR3 is CASSYKLVSYEQYF. The CDR3 nucleotides are TGTGCCAGCAGTTATAAGCTAGTCTCCTACGAGCAGTACTTC.

The count of this clone is one. At the DNA level, this CDR3 is encoded by other sequences in the same sample as well. The genes are TRBV19 and TRBJ2-5; D unresolved. The CDR3 covers 14 residues. CDR1 and CDR2 from the germline V gene are LNHDA and SQIVND (reference sequence). V was pared by 2 bases and J by 2 bases, with 9 bases between. The DNA of the CDR3 is TGTGCCAGTAGTATAAAACTCCTTCAAGAGACCCAGTACTTC. Amino acids: CASSIKLLQETQYF.